Each of the 26 T cell receptor beta chains below was sequenced from the same sample in a study of blood T cell repertoires in COVID-19 (dated by TCRdb to about 2020). The library came from the immunoSEQ multiplex PCR assay. Not all clones reach the TCRdb copy of this immuneACCESS table, which keeps in-frame sequences only. Checked studies attribute under half of the gap to unresolved V genes and leave the rest unexplained. The sample table records 19,000 or so clones; 82% of these occur just once. Clones ranked in the top ten supply 6.1% of the sample. Input material: peripheral blood. Receptor source: a human donor in a cohort sampled during active COVID-19.

V is TRBV4-2 and J is TRBJ2-5; TRBD2 might be the D (5 bases). Between the trimmed V and J ends, which lost 0 bases and 2 bases, there was a span of 10 bases. CDR1 and CDR2 from the germline V gene are LGHNA and YNFKEQ. CDR3 size: 15 residues. The CDR3 sequence: CASSQEGGPQETQYF. CDR3 sequence (DNA): TGTGCCAGCAGCCAAGAGGGCGGGCCACAAGAGACCCAGTACTTC.

The chain links TRBV7-6 to TRBJ2-5; 7 positions match TRBD1. From germline, CDR1 is SGHVS and CDR2 FNYEAQ. Germline trimming cut 1 base from V and 5 bases from J; bases unmatched to any gene: 4. The CDR3 is made up of 14 amino acids. CDR3 protein: CASSLGPRGETQYF. The CDR3 DNA follows: TGTGCCAGCAGCTTAGGCCCCAGGGGGGAGACCCAGTACTTC.

The rearrangement links TRBV28 to TRBJ2-7; D might be TRBD2 (5 bases). This CDR3 is built from 14 residues. The V gene lost 6 bases and the J gene lost 0 bases, with 12 bases spanning the gap. Germline V lookup: CDR1 MDHEN, CDR2 SYDVKM. CDR3 region: CASSFAGPSYEQYF. The CDR3 DNA reads TGTGCCAGCAGCTTCGCGGGCCCCTCCTACGAGCAGTACTTC.

This rearrangement joins TRBV27 to TRBJ2-6, with D maybe TRBD1 (6 bases). The CDR3 sequence is 19 residues long. Germline V CDR1 and CDR2: MNHEY, SMNVEV (reference sequence). V was shortened by 4 bases and J by 0 bases, with 19 bases between the two germline ends. DNA for the CDR3: TGTGCCAGCAGTTCTCTAGGGGCCCCGGGACACTCTGGGGCCAACGTCCTGACTTTC. It translates to CASSSLGAPGHSGANVLTF.

In DNA form, the CDR3 reads TGTGCCAGCGTCAGGGGGAATGAGCAGTTCTTC. Its translation is CASVRGNEQFF. This chain connects TRBV28 to TRBJ2-1, with 7 bases aligning to TRBD1. V lost 8 bases and J lost 7; bases outside the gene matches: 2. Germline-derived CDR1 and CDR2 are MDHEN and SYDVKM. CDR3 length: 11 residues.

The rearrangement uses TRBV12-3 or TRBV12-4 and TRBJ2-1; 9 bases match TRBD1. This CDR3 has 13 residues. After removal of 6 bases from V and 7 bases from J, the junction contained 4 bases not matched to a gene. In nucleotides, the CDR3 is TGTGCCAGCAGACCAGGGACAGGGAATGAGCAGTTCTTC. Translation gives CASRPGTGNEQFF.

The table lists this clone with a count of one. V is TRBV27 and J is TRBJ2-7; 12 bases line up with TRBD1. Unmatched junction bases numbered 11, after V lost 4 bases and J lost 4 bases. CDR3 length: 17 amino acids. Germline lookup yields CDR1 MNHEY and CDR2 SMNVEV (reference sequence). Here the CDR3 reads CASSSLGQGAPPYEQYF. The CDR3 DNA sequence: TGTGCCAGCAGTTCTTTGGGACAGGGGGCGCCGCCGTACGAGCAGTACTTC.

The chain employs TRBV15 and TRBJ2-1, with TRBD2 identical over 8 bases. The germline CDR1 and CDR2 sequences are LNHNV and YYDKDF (reference sequence). After removal of 0 bases from V and 0 bases from J, the junction contained 4 bases not matched to a gene. CDR3 length: 17 residues. DNA of the CDR3: TGTGCCACCAGCAGAGAACTAGCGGAATACTCCTACAATGAGCAGTTCTTC. It encodes CATSRELAEYSYNEQFF.

This chain uses TRBV3-1 (or the pseudogene TRBV3-2) with TRBJ2-2; D unresolved. This CDR3 region has 12 residues. Germline CDR1 is LGHDT and CDR2 is YNNKEL (reference sequence). The germline V and J ends were trimmed by 1 base and 6 bases, with 3 bases remaining between them. CDR3 coding DNA: TGTGCCAGCAGCCAAGCGTCCGGGGAGCTGTTTTTT. Its translation: CASSQASGELFF.

The V gene is TRBV9, the J gene TRBJ2-1; TRBD2 aligns across 8 bases. This CDR3 has 13 residues. CDR1 and CDR2 from the germline V gene are SGDLS and YYNGEE. Unmatched junction bases numbered 5, after V lost 0 bases and J lost 12 bases. Here the CDR3 reads CASSVELADMQFF. The CDR3 nucleotides are TGTGCCAGCAGCGTAGAACTAGCGGACATGCAGTTCTTC.

The V call is TRBV6-1, the J call TRBJ1-5; 8 bases line up with TRBD1. The germline V gene encodes CDR1 MNHNS and CDR2 SASEGT. The CDR3 length is 14 residues. Trimming removed 3 bases from V and 5 bases from J; junction bases left unmatched: 3. CDR3 region: CASSDHRGDQPQHF. In DNA form, the CDR3 reads TGTGCCAGCAGTGATCACAGGGGGGATCAGCCCCAGCATTTT.

V and J are TRBV28 and TRBJ2-7, with 8 positions matching TRBD2. Looked up from germline, CDR1 is MDHEN and CDR2 is SYDVKM. The junction had 3 bases not matched to a gene; V was cut back by 5 bases and J by 3 bases. The CDR3 consists of 13 residues. The CDR3 region is CASSAGTSYEQYF. The CDR3 DNA reads TGTGCCAGCAGTGCTGGGACTAGCTACGAGCAGTACTTC.

This chain connects TRBV27 to TRBJ2-7; the D gene is possibly TRBD1 (6 bases). Trimming removed 6 bases at V and 2 bases at J, with 11 bases between. The germline V gene encodes CDR1 MNHEY and CDR2 SMNVEV (reference sequence). This CDR3 contains 13 residues. The CDR3 region has the DNA TGTGCCAGCAGCATACAGGGTACCTACGAGCAGTACTTC. This codes for CASSIQGTYEQYF.

The chain recombines TRBV6-2 or TRBV6-3 with TRBJ2-3; D perhaps matches TRBD2 (5 bases). V gave up 2 bases and J gave up 0 bases, with 15 bases separating them. CDR1 and CDR2 from the germline V gene are MNHEY and SVGEGT. The CDR3 runs 17 residues. This CDR3 is CASSYASVGVSTDTQYF. The CDR3 DNA follows: TGTGCCAGCAGTTACGCTTCGGTGGGAGTAAGCACAGATACGCAGTATTTT.

This clone came up once. This rearrangement joins TRBV19 to TRBJ2-3; D uncertain. Germline CDR1 LNHDA, CDR2 SQIVND (reference sequence). The CDR3 contains 14 residues. Trimming left V 1 base short and J 0 bases short, with 5 bases between. CDR3 sequence (DNA): TGTGCCAGTAGTATAGGTGGCAGCACAGATACGCAGTATTTT. This translates into CASSIGGSTDTQYF. Combining the CDR3 with reference TRBV19 and TRBJ2-3 gives the whole variable domain DGGITQSPKYLFRKEGQNVTLSCEQNLNHDAMYWYRQDPGQGLRLIYYSQIVNDFQKGDIAEGYSVSREKKESFPLTVTSAQKNPTAFYLCASSIGGSTDTQYFGPGTRLTVL.

For the CDR3, the DNA is TGCAGTGCTAGTATGTCTAGCGGGTTCCTTGGCAATGAGCAGTTCTTC. Amino acid sequence: CSASMSSGFLGNEQFF. This rearrangement joins TRBV20-1 to TRBJ2-1; 8 bases line up with TRBD2. Germline CDR1 is DFQATT and CDR2 is SNEGSKA (reference sequence). The CDR3 contains 16 residues. V shed 3 bases, J shed 6 bases, and the junction held 13 bases outside the gene matches.

This rearrangement joins TRBV28 to TRBJ1-1; TRBD1 aligns across 8 bases. J gave up 5 bases and V 3 bases, and 8 bases lay outside the gene matches. The CDR3 is made up of 15 amino acids. CDR1 and CDR2 (germline): MDHEN, SYDVKM. The CDR3 protein is CASSFRGQARTEAFF. DNA for the CDR3: TGTGCCAGCAGTTTTAGGGGACAGGCTCGGACTGAAGCTTTCTTT.

J is TRBJ2-6 and V is TRBV7-6; weak D call: TRBD1 (5 bases). V dropped 1 base and J dropped 4 bases, with 11 bases sitting between them. Germline V gene sequence: CDR1 SGHVS, CDR2 FNYEAQ. The CDR3 has 16 amino acids. The CDR3 nucleotides read TGTGCCAGCAGCTTAGGACCCCCAGGGGGGGCCAACGTCCTGACTTTC. This codes for CASSLGPPGGANVLTF.

The chain is built from TRBV6-2 or TRBV6-3 and TRBJ2-7; D not resolved. The germline gives CDR1 MNHEY, CDR2 SVGEGT. V was trimmed by 5 bases and J by 4 bases, leaving 9 bases between them. The length of the CDR3 is 12 residues. The CDR3 coding sequence is TGTGCCAGCAGTCAGTATTCTTACGAGCAGTACTTC. Protein sequence: CASSQYSYEQYF.

The chain couples TRBV28 to TRBJ2-7; a weak D match, TRBD2 (6 bases). Trimming took off 6 bases at V and 3 bases at J, with 9 bases between the two ends. The CDR3 loop spans 12 amino acids. Germline V gives CDR1 MDHEN, CDR2 SYDVKM. The CDR3 sequence is CASRRDFYEQYF. For the CDR3, the DNA is TGTGCCAGCAGGAGGGACTTCTACGAGCAGTACTTC.

J is TRBJ2-3 and V is TRBV6-1, with 10 bases aligning to TRBD2. Germline lookup yields CDR1 MNHNS and CDR2 SASEGT. The CDR3 spans 17 residues. The V gene end was trimmed by 1 base and the J gene end by 4 bases; junction bases not matched to a gene: 8. CDR3 in amino acids: CASSEGDRTSGADTQYF. Written as DNA, the CDR3 is TGTGCCAGCAGTGAAGGCGACCGGACTAGCGGCGCAGATACGCAGTATTTT.

The genes are TRBV7-8 and TRBJ2-1; D may be TRBD2 (7 bases). Trimming removed 5 bases at V and 6 bases at J, with 17 bases between. Per germline, CDR1 SGHVS and CDR2 FQNEAQ. CDR3 length: 15 amino acids. CDR3 loop: CASSLRGGLSNEQFF. The CDR3 coding sequence is TGTGCCAGCAGCCTCAGGGGAGGGCTATCCAATGAGCAGTTCTTC. The variable domain in full, completed from reference TRBV7-8 and TRBJ2-1, reads GAGVSQSPRYKVAKRGQDVALRCDPISGHVSLFWYQQALGQGPEFLTYFQNEAQLDKSGLPSDRFFAERPEGSVSTLKIQRTQQEDSAVYLCASSLRGGLSNEQFFGPGTRLTVL.

The chain couples TRBV5-1 to TRBJ2-7, with 8 bases that match TRBD1. Germline loops: CDR1 SGHRS, CDR2 YFSETQ. J was trimmed by 2 bases and V by 0 bases; bases with no gene match: 7. The length of the CDR3 is 16 residues. The CDR3 region is CASSLGRGTGAYEQYF. The CDR3 nucleotides are TGCGCCAGCAGCTTGGGGCGCGGGACAGGCGCCTACGAGCAGTACTTC. Drawing the rest from reference TRBV5-1 and TRBJ2-7, the complete variable domain is KAGVTQTPRYLIKTRGQQVTLSCSPISGHRSVSWYQQTPGQGLQFLFEYFSETQRNKGNFPGRFSGRQFSNSRSEMNVSTLELGDSALYLCASSLGRGTGAYEQYFGPGTRLTVT.

This chain uses TRBV7-3 with TRBJ1-5, with D possibly being TRBD1 (5 bases). Germline values: CDR1 SGHTA, CDR2 FQGTGA. This CDR3 region has 15 residues. Trimming removed 1 base at V and 1 base at J, with 8 bases between. Here the CDR3 DNA reads TGTGCCAGCAGCTTAATTGGGGGGAGCAATCAGCCCCAGCATTTT. Amino acid sequence: CASSLIGGSNQPQHF.

The genes are TRBV5-8 and TRBJ1-6, with D unclear. V was pared by 0 bases and J by 0 bases, with 7 bases between. The CDR3 covers 16 residues. Germline V gene data show CDR1 as SGHTS and CDR2 as YDEGEE. As DNA, the CDR3 is TGTGCCAGCAGCTTGGGGGCGAGCTCCTATAATTCACCCCTCCACTTT. This sequence encodes CASSLGASSYNSPLHF.

The genes are TRBV7-2 and TRBJ2-3; 13 bases line up with TRBD2. Trimming cost V 2 bases and J 3 bases; bases outside gene matches: 8. This CDR3 region has 18 residues. Germline lookup yields CDR1 SGHTA and CDR2 FQGNSA. Here the CDR3 DNA reads TGTGCCAGCAGCTTAAGATCCGGGGGACTAGCGGGGACAGATACGCAGTATTTT. It is translated as CASSLRSGGLAGTDTQYF.